This entry is about one T cell receptor beta chain. Its antigen specificity is not known. No base qualities exist here, and no much larger clone lies one base off it. Genomic DNA was isolated from the sorted cells so that the TCRbeta CDR3 region could be sequenced. The immunoSEQ Assay was used to sequence the TCRbeta CDR3 regions. TCRdb's version of the immuneACCESS table is confined to in-frame rearrangements and falls short of the full clone set. An unresolved V gene accounts for under half of the shortfall where checked; the remainder is of unknown origin. The sample includes roughly 50,000 clones, with 86% observed a single time. The top ten constitute approximately 1% of the sample. The data were obtained in a study of OX40 agonist ivuxolimab in advanced cancers. At the level of the whole study: Ivuxolimab, which targeted the costimulatory receptor OX40 (CD134), was an agonistic, fully human IgG2 monoclonal antibody. Patients were allowed to have had prior anti-PD-1, anti-PD-L1 or anti-CTLA-4 therapy, and around two fifths of the dose-escalation patients had been treated with checkpoint inhibitors. The dose-escalation cohort was around 83% male with a mean age of approximately 60 years, ranging from roughly 23 to 85. The purpose of peripheral TCRbeta sequencing was to test whether ivuxolimab changed TCR sequence diversity and led to clonal T-cell expansion. Partial responses occurred in three dose-escalation patients, of whom one had hepatocellular carcinoma and two had cutaneous melanoma. Among the 50 to 55 dose-escalation patients, some 19 had hepatocellular carcinoma, 15 or so melanoma, 9 renal cell carcinoma and 9 head and neck cancer. Intravenous ivuxolimab was administered to patients every 2 weeks at six dose levels: 0.01, 0.1, 0.3, 1.5, 3 and 10 mg/kg. The paper describes the monotherapy dose-escalation part (N of about 52 patients) of the phase I trial of ivuxolimab. General study outcomes and caveats: Low levels of normalized T-cell clonal expansion were also shown by some nonresponding patients. The antigen specificity of the clonally expanded peripheral T cells was not determined. Clonal expansion of both CD4+ and CD8+ blood T cells was observed from baseline to week 6 at doses 0.1 to 3.0 mg/kg. In partial responders in the 0.1-3.0 mg/kg groups, normalized peripheral clonal expansion was found to be among the lowest, especially among CD8+ T cells. After ivuxolimab, CD8+ T cells had more expanded clones than CD4+ T cells on average.

Patients with autoimmune disease history or receiving systemic immunosuppression were excluded from the trial. Peripheral blood for TCR sequencing was collected from all dose cohorts at baseline, on cycle 4 day 1, and on cycle 7 day 1. Samples came from an open-label, multicenter, first-in-human phase I dose-escalation trial of ivuxolimab. The trial enrolled adults with locally advanced or metastatic head and neck squamous cell, hepatocellular, melanoma or renal cell carcinoma. Before TCR sequencing, CD4+ and CD8+ T cells were separately sorted from peripheral blood. From the cysteine through the phenylalanine, the CDR3 covers 16 amino acids. The read is trimmed to its CDR3 DNA, 48 bases read in frame from base 1. Trimming takes 4 bases off V and 10 bases off J; junction bases not matched to a gene: 13. From a lookup of the germline V gene (reference sequence), CDR1 and CDR2 are SGHNT and YYREEE.

The chain is assembled from TRBV5-4 and TRBJ2-1, and 11 junction bases match TRBD2. The clonotype comes from an adult with an advanced solid tumor such as melanoma, head and neck, liver or kidney cancer. This sample comprised CD4+ or CD8+ T cells sorted from blood, obtained in a trial of the OX40 agonist ivuxolimab. The nucleotides are TGTGCCAGCAGCGGAGGTCCGGCTAGCGGGGGGAGGGAGCAGTTCTTC. This codes for CASSGGPASGGREQFF.